Sequencing of this T cell receptor (beta chain) was carried out in a study of immune characterization of retroperitoneal liposarcoma. From the PCR reads, TCRdb called clonotypes with MiXCR, one entry per CDR3 protein. This sample has about 10,000 distinct CDR3 sequences, with approximately 22% found just once. The material sequenced was blood. The receptor was isolated from a female donor with retroperitoneal liposarcoma.

CDR3 coding DNA: TGTGCCAGCAGTTTACGACCGACGAGCTCCTATAATTCACCCCTCCACTTT. Its translation: CASSLRPTSSYNSPLHF. The genes are TRBV27 and TRBJ1-6; no reliable D call. This CDR3 has 17 amino acids. V was shortened by 2 bases and J by 0 bases, with 11 bases between the two germline ends. Germline CDR1 is MNHEY and CDR2 is SMNVEV (reference sequence).